This T cell receptor beta chain was captured in a study of PD-1 blockade in classical Hodgkin lymphoma. Regarding the study as a whole: Diversity similar to that of newly diagnosed patients was seen at baseline in complete responders.

Following autologous stem cell transplantation, relapse occurred in every patient, and exposure to brentuximab vedotin varied. V gave up 4 bases and J gave up 9 bases, with 19 bases separating them. CDR3 length: 14 amino acids. In germline, CDR1 is LGHNA, CDR2 YNFKEQ. For this clone: Its specificity is not known.

Profiling relied on immunoSEQ multiplex PCR, and the TCRdb table lists in-frame clones only, not all of them. Of roughly 140,000 clones in the sample, around 73% were seen once. The clonotype comes from a human donor with classical Hodgkin lymphoma. V usage is TRBV4-2 and J usage is TRBJ2-7; no definite D call. Specimen: peripheral blood mononuclear cells (PBMCs), collected before the second cycle of nivolumab. CDR3 loop: CASSPGPRVDGQYF. CDR3 sequence (DNA): TGTGCCAGCAGCCCCGGTCCCCGTGTCGACGGGCAGTACTTC.